The source of this T cell receptor (beta chain) is a study of cytomegalovirus exposure and HLA in healthy donors. Findings and caveats of the study: Reported results showed that the classifier diagnosed cytomegalovirus status with high specificity and sensitivity. Most of the CMV-associated TCR beta chains (in a later analysis) appeared to be HLA-restricted.

PCR involved 60 Vbeta and 13 Jbeta primers. The repertoire was sequenced with immunoSEQ multiplex PCR; TCRdb's copy has only in-frame clones and lacks some. The sample comprises 95,000 to 150,000 clones, about 71% of which are singletons, and around 3% rests with the top ten. Comment on this clone: No antigen is known for it.

Per the germline V gene, CDR1 is MNHEY and CDR2 is SMNVEV (reference sequence). This CDR3 contains 15 residues. Unmatched junction bases numbered 1, after V lost 3 bases and J lost 6 bases. The chain uses TRBV27 and TRBJ2-2; 13 nucleotides agree with TRBD2. This clonotype was sampled from a woman between 50 and 59 years old in good health and CMV-seronegative. The sample comprised PBMCs. CDR3 sequence: CASSLGTSGAGELFF. The CDR3 region has the DNA TGTGCCAGCAGTTTGGGGACTAGCGGGGCCGGGGAGCTGTTTTTT.